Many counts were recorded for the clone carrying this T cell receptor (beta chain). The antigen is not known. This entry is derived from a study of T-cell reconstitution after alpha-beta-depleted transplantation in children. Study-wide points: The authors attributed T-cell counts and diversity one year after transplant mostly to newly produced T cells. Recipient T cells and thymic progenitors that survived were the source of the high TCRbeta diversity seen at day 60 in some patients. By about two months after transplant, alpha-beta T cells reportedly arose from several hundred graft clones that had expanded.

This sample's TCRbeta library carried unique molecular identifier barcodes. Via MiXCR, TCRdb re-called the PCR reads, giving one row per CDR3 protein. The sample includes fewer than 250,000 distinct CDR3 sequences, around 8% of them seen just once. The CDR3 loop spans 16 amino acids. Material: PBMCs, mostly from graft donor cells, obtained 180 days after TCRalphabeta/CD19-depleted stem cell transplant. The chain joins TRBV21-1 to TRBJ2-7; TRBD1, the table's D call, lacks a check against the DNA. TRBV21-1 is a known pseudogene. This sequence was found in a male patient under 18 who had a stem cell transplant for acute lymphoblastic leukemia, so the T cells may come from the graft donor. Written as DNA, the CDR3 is TGTGCCAGCAGCAAACCCCCCGGCAGGGGGCGGTACGAGCAGTACTTC. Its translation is CASSKPPGRGRYEQYF.